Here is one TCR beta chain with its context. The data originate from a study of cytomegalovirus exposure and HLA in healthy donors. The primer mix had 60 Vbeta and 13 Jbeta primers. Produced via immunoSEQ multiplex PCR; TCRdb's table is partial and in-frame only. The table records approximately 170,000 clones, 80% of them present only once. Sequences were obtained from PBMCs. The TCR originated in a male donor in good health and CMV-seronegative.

CDR3 DNA: TGTGCCAGCAGTTCACAGGGACGCAATCAGCCCCAGCATTTT. Translated, it gives CASSSQGRNQPQHF. The chain links TRBV27 to TRBJ1-5, with D perhaps TRBD1 (6 bases). Trimming left V 4 bases short and J 2 bases short, with 9 bases between. Germline V CDR1 and CDR2: MNHEY, SMNVEV (reference sequence). CDR3 size: 14 residues.